This entry describes one TCR beta chain. Antigen: not known. This specimen belongs to a study of cytomegalovirus exposure and HLA in healthy donors. Study results and caveats: It was about 180 TCR beta chains that were listed as cytomegalovirus-associated. Some highly shared sequence variants likely arose as a pipeline artifact. Excluded were some V segments that proved indistinguishable, including TRBV6-2 and TRBV6-3.

Vbeta (60) and Jbeta (13) primers were used in the PCR. Repertoires were generated with immunoSEQ multiplex PCR, while TCRdb's copy carries only in-frame clones and drops some. The sample lists 95,000 to 150,000 clones, 75% to 90% occurring once. The CDR3 sequence is 17 residues long. Germline CDR1 and CDR2: SGHTA and FQGNSA. Trimming shortened V by 5 bases and J by 0 bases, and 14 bases separated the two germline ends. What was sequenced was PBMCs. The clonotype originates from a man aged 30-40 years in good health and CMV-seronegative. J is TRBJ2-6 and V is TRBV7-2; a weak D match, TRBD2 (7 bases). In DNA, the CDR3 is TGTGCCAGCAGCCCACAAGGGGGGGTCTCTGGGGCCAACGTCCTGACTTTC. Protein: CASSPQGGVSGANVLTF.